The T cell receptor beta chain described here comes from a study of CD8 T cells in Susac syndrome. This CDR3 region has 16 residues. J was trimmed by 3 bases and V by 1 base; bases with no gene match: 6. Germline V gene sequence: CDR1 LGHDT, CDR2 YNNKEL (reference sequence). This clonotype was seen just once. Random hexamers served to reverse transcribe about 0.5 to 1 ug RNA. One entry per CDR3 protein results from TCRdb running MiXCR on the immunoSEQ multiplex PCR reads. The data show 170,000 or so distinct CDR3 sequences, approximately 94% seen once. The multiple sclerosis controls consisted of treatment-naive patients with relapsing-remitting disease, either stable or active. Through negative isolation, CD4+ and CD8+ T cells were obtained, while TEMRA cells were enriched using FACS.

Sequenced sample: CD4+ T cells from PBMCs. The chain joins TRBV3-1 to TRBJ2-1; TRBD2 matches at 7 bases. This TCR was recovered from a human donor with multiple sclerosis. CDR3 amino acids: CASSQVAGAVYNEQFF. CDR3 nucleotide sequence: TGTGCCAGCAGCCAAGTCGCGGGAGCCGTCTACAATGAGCAGTTCTTC.